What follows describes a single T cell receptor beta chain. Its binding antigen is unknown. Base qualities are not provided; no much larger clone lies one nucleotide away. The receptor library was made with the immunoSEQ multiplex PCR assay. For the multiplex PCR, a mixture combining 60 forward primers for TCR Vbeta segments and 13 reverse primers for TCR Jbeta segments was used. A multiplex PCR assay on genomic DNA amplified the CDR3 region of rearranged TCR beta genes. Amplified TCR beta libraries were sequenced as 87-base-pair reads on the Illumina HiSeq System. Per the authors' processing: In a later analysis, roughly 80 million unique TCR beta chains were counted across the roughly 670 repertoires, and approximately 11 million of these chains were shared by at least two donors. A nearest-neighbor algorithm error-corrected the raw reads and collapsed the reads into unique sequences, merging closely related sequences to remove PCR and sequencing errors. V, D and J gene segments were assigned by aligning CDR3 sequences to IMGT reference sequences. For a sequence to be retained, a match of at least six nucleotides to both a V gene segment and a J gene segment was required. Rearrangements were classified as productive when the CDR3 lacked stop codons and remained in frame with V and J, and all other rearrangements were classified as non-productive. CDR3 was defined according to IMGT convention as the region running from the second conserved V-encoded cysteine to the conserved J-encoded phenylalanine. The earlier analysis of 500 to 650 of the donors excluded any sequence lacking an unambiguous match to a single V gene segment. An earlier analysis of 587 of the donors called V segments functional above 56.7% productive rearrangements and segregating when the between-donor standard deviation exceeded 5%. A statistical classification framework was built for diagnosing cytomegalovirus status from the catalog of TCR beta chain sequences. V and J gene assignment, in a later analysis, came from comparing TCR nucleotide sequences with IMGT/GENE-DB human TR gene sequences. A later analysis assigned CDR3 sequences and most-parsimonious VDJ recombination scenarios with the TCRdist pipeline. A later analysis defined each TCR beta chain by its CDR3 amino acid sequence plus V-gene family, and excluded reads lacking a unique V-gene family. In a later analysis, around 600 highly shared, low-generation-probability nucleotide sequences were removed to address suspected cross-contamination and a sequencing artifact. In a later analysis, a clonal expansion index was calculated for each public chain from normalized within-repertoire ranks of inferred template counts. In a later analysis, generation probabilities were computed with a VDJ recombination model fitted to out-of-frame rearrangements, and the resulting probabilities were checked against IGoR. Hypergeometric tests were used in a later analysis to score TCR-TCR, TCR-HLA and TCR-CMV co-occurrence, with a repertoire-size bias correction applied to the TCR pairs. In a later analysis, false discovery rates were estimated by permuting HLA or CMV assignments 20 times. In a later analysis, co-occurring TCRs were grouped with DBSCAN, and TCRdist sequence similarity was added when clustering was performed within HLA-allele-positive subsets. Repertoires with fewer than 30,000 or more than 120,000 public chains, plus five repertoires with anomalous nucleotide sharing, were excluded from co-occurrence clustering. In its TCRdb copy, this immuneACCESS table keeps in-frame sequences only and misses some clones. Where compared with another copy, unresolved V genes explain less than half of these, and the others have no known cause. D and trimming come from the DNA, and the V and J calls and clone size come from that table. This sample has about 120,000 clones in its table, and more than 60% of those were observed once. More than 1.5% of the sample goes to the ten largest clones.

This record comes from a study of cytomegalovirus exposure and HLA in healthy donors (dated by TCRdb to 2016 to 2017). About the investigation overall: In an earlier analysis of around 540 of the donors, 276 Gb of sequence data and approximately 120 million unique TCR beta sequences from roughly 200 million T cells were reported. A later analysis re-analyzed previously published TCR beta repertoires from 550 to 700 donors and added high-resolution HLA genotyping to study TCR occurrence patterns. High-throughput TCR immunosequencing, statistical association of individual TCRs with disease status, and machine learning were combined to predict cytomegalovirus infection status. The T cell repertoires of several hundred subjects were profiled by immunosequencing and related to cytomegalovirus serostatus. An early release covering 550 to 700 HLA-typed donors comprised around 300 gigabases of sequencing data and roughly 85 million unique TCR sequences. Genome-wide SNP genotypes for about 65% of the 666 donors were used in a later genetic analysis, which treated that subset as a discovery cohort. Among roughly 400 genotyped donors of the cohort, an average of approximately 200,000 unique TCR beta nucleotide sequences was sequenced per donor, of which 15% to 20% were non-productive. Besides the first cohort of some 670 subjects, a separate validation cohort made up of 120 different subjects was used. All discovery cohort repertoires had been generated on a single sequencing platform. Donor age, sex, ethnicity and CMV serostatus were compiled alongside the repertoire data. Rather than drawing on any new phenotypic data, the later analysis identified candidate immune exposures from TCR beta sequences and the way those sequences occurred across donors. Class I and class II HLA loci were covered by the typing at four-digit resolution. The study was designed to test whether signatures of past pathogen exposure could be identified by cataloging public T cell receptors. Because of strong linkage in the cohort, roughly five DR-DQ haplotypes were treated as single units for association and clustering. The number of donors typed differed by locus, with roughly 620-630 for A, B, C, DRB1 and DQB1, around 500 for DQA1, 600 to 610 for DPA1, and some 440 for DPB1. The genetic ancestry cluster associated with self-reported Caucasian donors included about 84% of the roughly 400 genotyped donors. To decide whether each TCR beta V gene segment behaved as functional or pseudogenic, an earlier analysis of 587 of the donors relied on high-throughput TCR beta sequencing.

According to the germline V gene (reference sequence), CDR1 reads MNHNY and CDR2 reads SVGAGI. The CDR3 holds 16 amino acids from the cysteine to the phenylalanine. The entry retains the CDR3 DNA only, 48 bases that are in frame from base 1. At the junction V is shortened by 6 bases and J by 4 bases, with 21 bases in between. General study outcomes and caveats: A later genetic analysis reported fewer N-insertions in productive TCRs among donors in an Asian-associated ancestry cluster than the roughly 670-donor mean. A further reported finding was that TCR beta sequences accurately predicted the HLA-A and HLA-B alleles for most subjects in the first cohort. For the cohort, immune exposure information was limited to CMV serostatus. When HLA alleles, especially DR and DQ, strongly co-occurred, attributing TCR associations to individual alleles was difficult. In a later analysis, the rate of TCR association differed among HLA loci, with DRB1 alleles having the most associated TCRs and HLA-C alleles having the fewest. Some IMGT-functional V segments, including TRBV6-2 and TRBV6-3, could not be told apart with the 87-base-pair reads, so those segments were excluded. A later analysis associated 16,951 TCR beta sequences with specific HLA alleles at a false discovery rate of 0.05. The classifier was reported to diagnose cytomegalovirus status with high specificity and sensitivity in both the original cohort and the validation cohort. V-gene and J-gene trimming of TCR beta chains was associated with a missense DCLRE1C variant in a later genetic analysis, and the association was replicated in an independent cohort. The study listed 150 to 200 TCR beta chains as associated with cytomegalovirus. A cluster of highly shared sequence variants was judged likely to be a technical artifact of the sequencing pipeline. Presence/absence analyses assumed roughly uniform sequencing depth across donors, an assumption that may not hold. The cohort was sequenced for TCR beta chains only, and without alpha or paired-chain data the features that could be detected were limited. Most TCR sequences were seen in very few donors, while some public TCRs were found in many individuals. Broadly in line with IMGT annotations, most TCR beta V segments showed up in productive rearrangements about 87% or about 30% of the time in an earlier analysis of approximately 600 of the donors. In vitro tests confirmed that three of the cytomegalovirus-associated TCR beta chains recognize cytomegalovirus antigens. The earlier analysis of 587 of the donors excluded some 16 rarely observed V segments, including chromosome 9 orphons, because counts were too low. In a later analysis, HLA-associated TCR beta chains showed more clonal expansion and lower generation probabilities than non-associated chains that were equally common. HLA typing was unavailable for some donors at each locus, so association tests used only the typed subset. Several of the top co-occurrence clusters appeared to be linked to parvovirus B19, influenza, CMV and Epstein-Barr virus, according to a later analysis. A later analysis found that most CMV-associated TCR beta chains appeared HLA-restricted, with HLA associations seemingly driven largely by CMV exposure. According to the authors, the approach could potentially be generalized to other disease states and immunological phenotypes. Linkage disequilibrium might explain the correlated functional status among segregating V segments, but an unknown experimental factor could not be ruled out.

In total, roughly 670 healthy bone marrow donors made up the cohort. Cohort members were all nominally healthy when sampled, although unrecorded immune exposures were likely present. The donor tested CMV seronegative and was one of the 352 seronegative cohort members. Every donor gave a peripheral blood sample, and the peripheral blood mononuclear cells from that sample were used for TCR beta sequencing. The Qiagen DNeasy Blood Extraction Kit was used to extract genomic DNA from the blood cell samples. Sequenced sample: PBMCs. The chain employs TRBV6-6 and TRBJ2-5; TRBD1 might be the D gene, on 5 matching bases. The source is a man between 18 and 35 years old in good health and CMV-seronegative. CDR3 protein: CASRLSVSGARETQYF. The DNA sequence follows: TGTGCCAGCAGGCTCAGCGTGAGTGGGGCGCGAGAGACCCAGTACTTC.